Presented here are 21 T cell receptor beta chains from one specimen sequenced in a study of blood T cells in healthy people across ages. Primed by a sample-barcoded 5' primer and a J-beta primer mix, a second PCR proceeded for roughly 7 to 12 cycles. TCRdb ran MiXCR on the 5' RACE reads and lists one entry per CDR3 protein. The sample has about 1,500,000 distinct CDR3 sequences; approximately 30% are singletons. The sample consisted of blood. These receptors all come from a woman in her 30s in good health.

J is TRBJ2-1 and V is TRBV12-5; D is uncertain. CDR1 and CDR2 (germline): LGHNT, FRNRAP. Trimming shortened V by 0 bases and J by 1 base, and 7 bases separated the two germline ends. The CDR3 extends over 15 amino acids. The CDR3 nucleotides read TGTGCTAGTGGTTTGGTACAGTGGTCCTACAATGAGCAGTTCTTC. Its protein is CASGLVQWSYNEQFF.

The chain employs TRBV20-1 and TRBJ2-7; 11 bases line up with TRBD2. V shed 1 base, J shed 3 bases, and the junction held 5 bases outside the gene matches. Looked up from germline, CDR1 is DFQATT and CDR2 is SNEGSKA (reference sequence). The CDR3 length is 15 residues. This CDR3 reads CSARGLAGSRYEQYF. Here the CDR3 DNA reads TGCAGTGCTAGAGGACTAGCGGGATCACGCTACGAGCAGTACTTC.

In this sample, this clonotype turned up a few times. This chain links TRBV5-1 with TRBJ2-1; 9 nucleotides match TRBD2. Germline trimming cut 4 bases from V and 4 bases from J; bases unmatched to any gene: 3. In germline, CDR1 is SGHRS, CDR2 YFSETQ. The CDR3 consists of 14 residues. CDR3 sequence reads: CASSGTSTYNEQFF. CDR3 in DNA: TGCGCCAGCAGCGGGACTAGCACTTACAATGAGCAGTTCTTC.

This clonotype has a handful of counts. The chain joins TRBV5-1 to TRBJ2-5; 7 nucleotides align to TRBD2. V gave up 0 bases and J gave up 5 bases; unmatched junction bases: 10. The CDR3 covers 16 residues. Germline CDR1 SGHRS, CDR2 YFSETQ. The CDR3 bases are TGCGCCAGCAGCTTGGGGGACTATGGATCCGGGGAGACCCAGTACTTC. Residues: CASSLGDYGSGETQYF.

The chain carries TRBV11-2 and TRBJ2-5, with D possibly TRBD2 on 5 matching bases. Germline V gene sequence: CDR1 SGHAT, CDR2 FQNNGV. The CDR3 is 15 residues long. Trimming removed 5 bases at V and 0 bases at J, with 13 bases between. The CDR3, as DNA: TGTGCCAGCAGCACCTATTACGGGGACCAAGAGACCCAGTACTTC. This codes for CASSTYYGDQETQYF. Full variable domain (missing parts from reference TRBV11-2 and TRBJ2-5): EAGVAQSPRYKIIEKRQSVAFWCNPISGHATLYWYQQILGQGPKLLIQFQNNGVVDDSQLPKDRFSAERLKGVDSTLKIQPAKLEDSAVYLCASSTYYGDQETQYFGPGTRLLVL.

For this clonotype: This may stem from a read error, because a much larger clone lies one nucleotide away. This CDR3 is CASSQGQPNSYNEQFF. The CDR3, as DNA: TGTGCCAGCAGCCAAGGGCAACCGAACTCCTACAATGAGCAGTTCTTC. The chain employs TRBV6-5 and TRBJ2-1; D is undetermined. The CDR3 extends over 16 amino acids. The V end was cut by 6 bases, the J end by 0 bases, with 15 bases between. Germline CDR1 and CDR2: MNHEY and SVGAGI.

This clonotype occurred many times. This sequence joins TRBV20-1 and TRBJ2-1; D perhaps matches TRBD2 (6 bases). This CDR3 comprises 15 residues. Trimming cost V 0 bases and J 5 bases, with 14 bases left between them. Germline CDR1 is DFQATT and CDR2 is SNEGSKA (reference sequence). CDR3 protein: CSARDPQTRDNEQFF. DNA for the CDR3: TGCAGTGCTAGAGATCCCCAGACTAGGGACAATGAGCAGTTCTTC.

There are many counts of this clonotype. The rearrangement joins TRBV5-1 to TRBJ2-3; TRBD2 matches at 8 bases. The V segment lost 2 bases and the J segment 3 bases; nucleotides outside the gene matches: 5. The germline gives CDR1 SGHRS, CDR2 YFSETQ. The length of the CDR3 is 15 residues. The CDR3 spells CASSFERGTTDTQYF. The CDR3 region has the DNA TGCGCCAGCAGCTTCGAGCGGGGGACGACAGATACGCAGTATTTT.

Only a few counts were recorded for this clonotype. The rearrangement uses TRBV3-1 and TRBJ1-4, with 8 bases fitting TRBD1. Germline CDR1 reads LGHDT; CDR2 reads YNNKEL (reference sequence). V trimming: 8 bases; J trimming: 4 bases; junction bases outside the gene matches: 9. The CDR3 has 15 amino acids. The CDR3: CASRRWGQDNEKLFF. DNA for the CDR3: TGTGCCAGCCGCCGCTGGGGACAGGATAATGAAAAACTGTTTTTT.

This clonotype was found a few times. The chain uses TRBV5-1 and TRBJ2-1; 12 positions match TRBD2. Germline values: CDR1 SGHRS, CDR2 YFSETQ. With 7 bases clipped from V and 5 bases from J, the junction kept 4 bases outside the gene matches. There are 14 residues in the CDR3. CDR3 protein: CASRLAGVDNEQFF. Here the CDR3 DNA reads TGCGCCAGCCGACTAGCGGGGGTCGACAATGAGCAGTTCTTC.

This clonotype was seen at least ten times. The chain has TRBV6-1 and TRBJ2-4, with unresolved D. CDR1 is MNHNS, CDR2 SASEGT, per germline. The CDR3 length is 11 residues. V shed 4 bases and J shed 13 bases, with 11 bases lying between them. The CDR3 loop reads CASSAWTEQYF. The DNA for the CDR3 is TGTGCCAGCAGTGCATGGACGGAGCAGTACTTC.

The chain couples TRBV19 to TRBJ2-1; D is perhaps TRBD1 or TRBD2 (5 bases each). Deletions cut 4 bases from V and 13 bases from J, with 14 bases between. The CDR3 totals 12 residues. Germline V gives CDR1 LNHDA, CDR2 SQIVND (reference sequence). The CDR3 DNA sequence: TGTGCCAGTAGTAAGGGCGAAGGGGACCAGTTCTTC. Amino acids: CASSKGEGDQFF.

This clonotype showed up many times. This chain links TRBV20-1 with TRBJ2-7, with 12 bases aligning to TRBD2. The CDR3 runs 15 residues. Germline V lookup: CDR1 DFQATT, CDR2 SNEGSKA (reference sequence). Unmatched junction bases numbered 7, after V lost 3 bases and J lost 4 bases. The CDR3 spells CSAREGLAGLYEQYF. The CDR3 nucleotides are TGCAGTGCTAGGGAAGGACTAGCGGGACTGTACGAGCAGTACTTC.

A single count supports this clonotype. A junction end diverges from the germline sequence, so it may reflect a read error. The chain links TRBV12-5 to TRBJ2-7, with 7 positions matching TRBD1. CDR1 and CDR2 (germline): LGHNT, FRNRAP. This CDR3 is 13 amino acids long. Here the CDR3 DNA reads TGTACTAGTGGTCCCGAGGGGGCATACGAGCAGTACTTC. Residues: CTSGPEGAYEQYF.

V is TRBV7-3 and J is TRBJ2-1; 9 nucleotides match TRBD2. Germline V gene lookup returns CDR1 SGHTA and CDR2 FQGTGA. This CDR3 comprises 14 residues. The junction had 1 base not matched to a gene; V was cut back by 2 bases and J by 5 bases. CDR3 residues: CASSLGGGDNEQFF. Here the CDR3 DNA reads TGTGCCAGCAGCTTAGGCGGGGGGGACAATGAGCAGTTCTTC.

The chain has TRBV7-2 and TRBJ1-2; 7 positions match TRBD1. The CDR3 covers 15 residues. Germline CDR1 and CDR2: SGHTA and FQGNSA. The trim removed 2 bases at V and 8 bases at J, leaving 11 bases unmatched. This chain's CDR3 is CASSLKGTGERGYTF. CDR3 bases: TGTGCCAGCAGCTTAAAGGGAACAGGGGAACGGGGCTACACCTTC.

A few counts support this clonotype. V gene TRBV7-6 combines with J gene TRBJ1-5; D gene uncertain. Deletions cut 1 base from V and 3 bases from J, with 4 bases between. CDR1 and CDR2 from the germline V gene are SGHVS and FNYEAQ. The CDR3 consists of 13 residues. Here the CDR3 reads CASSLVFNQPQHF. CDR3 nucleotides: TGTGCCAGCAGCTTAGTGTTCAATCAGCCCCAGCATTTT. Full variable domain (rest looked up from reference TRBV7-6 and TRBJ1-5): GAGVSQSPRYKVTKRGQDVALRCDPISGHVSLYWYRQALGQGPEFLTYFNYEAQQDKSGLPNDRFSAERPEGSISTLTIQRTEQRDSAMYRCASSLVFNQPQHFGDGTRLSIL.

This clonotype showed up just a few times. The chain combines TRBV20-1 with TRBJ2-3; either TRBD1 or TRBD2 may fit D (7 bases each). Germline values: CDR1 DFQATT, CDR2 SNEGSKA (reference sequence). The V end was cut by 0 bases, the J end by 5 bases, with 15 bases between. CDR3 length equals 15 residues. As DNA, the CDR3 is TGCAGTGCTAGAGAGCGGGGGAGGGGGCGAGATACGCAGTATTTT. It translates to CSARERGRGRDTQYF.

The chain carries TRBV20-1 and TRBJ1-4; unclear D gene. The germline CDR1 and CDR2 sequences are DFQATT and SNEGSKA (reference sequence). Trimming shortened V by 8 bases and J by 8 bases, and 12 bases separated the two germline ends. CDR3 size: 11 residues. The CDR3 sequence: CSSLRGEKLFF. CDR3 DNA: TGCAGTAGCCTAAGAGGGGAAAAACTGTTTTTT.

There are many counts of this clonotype. V usage is TRBV6-5 and J usage is TRBJ1-2, with D unresolved. V lost 2 bases and J 11 bases, leaving 18 bases between the germline ends. Per the germline V gene, CDR1 is MNHEY and CDR2 is SVGAGI. The CDR3 has 14 residues. CDR3 loop: CASSYNQDSLKYTF. DNA for the CDR3: TGTGCCAGCAGTTACAATCAGGACTCCTTGAAGTACACCTTC.

This clonotype was detected ten times or more. V usage is TRBV6-5 and J usage is TRBJ2-5, with a possible D match to TRBD2 (5 bases). The CDR3 spans 13 residues. In germline, CDR1 is MNHEY, CDR2 SVGAGI. V dropped 0 bases and J dropped 5 bases, with 7 bases sitting between them. The CDR3 loop is CASSYSGGETQYF. DNA for the CDR3: TGTGCCAGCAGTTACTCCGGCGGGGAGACCCAGTACTTC.